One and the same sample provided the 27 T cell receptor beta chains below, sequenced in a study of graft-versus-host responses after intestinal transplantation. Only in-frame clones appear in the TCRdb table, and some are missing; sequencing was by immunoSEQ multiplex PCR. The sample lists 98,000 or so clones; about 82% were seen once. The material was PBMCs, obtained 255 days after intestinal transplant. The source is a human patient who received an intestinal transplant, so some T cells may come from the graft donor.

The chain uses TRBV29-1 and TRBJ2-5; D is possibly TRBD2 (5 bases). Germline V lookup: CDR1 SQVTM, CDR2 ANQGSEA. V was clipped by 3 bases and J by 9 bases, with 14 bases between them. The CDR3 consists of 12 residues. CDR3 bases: TGCAGCGTTGACAGCGGTGGAGGTGCCCAGTACTTC. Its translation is CSVDSGGGAQYF.

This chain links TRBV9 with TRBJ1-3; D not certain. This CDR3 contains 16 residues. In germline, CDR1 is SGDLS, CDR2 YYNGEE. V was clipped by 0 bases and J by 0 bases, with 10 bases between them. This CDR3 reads CASSVDNFNSGNTIYF. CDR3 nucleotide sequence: TGTGCCAGCAGCGTAGACAACTTTAACTCTGGAAACACCATATATTTT.

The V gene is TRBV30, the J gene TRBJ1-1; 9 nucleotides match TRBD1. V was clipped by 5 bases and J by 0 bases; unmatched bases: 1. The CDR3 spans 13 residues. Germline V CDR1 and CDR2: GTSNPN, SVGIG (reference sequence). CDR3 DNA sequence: TGTGCCTGGGGGACAGGGATGAACACTGAAGCTTTCTTT. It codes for CAWGTGMNTEAFF. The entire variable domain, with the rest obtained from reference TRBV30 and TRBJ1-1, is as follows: SQTIHQWPATLVQPVGSPLSLECTVEGTSNPNLYWYRQAAGRGLQLLFYSVGIGQISSEVPQNLSASRPQDRQFILSSKKLLLSDSGFYLCAWGTGMNTEAFFGQGTRLTVV.

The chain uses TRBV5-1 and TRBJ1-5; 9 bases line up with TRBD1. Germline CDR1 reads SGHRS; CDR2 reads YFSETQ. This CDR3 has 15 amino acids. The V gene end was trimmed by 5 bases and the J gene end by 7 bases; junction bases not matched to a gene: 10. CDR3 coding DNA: TGCGCCAGCAGTTCACAGGGGGCAATTAGGCAGCCCCAGCATTTT. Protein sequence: CASSSQGAIRQPQHF.

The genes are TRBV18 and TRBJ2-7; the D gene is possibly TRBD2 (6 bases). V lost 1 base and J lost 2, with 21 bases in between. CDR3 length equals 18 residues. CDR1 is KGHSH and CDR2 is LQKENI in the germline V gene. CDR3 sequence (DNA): TGTGCCAGCTCACCACTCGGGAAATGGGCTAGCGATCCCTACGAGCAGTACTTC. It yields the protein CASSPLGKWASDPYEQYF.

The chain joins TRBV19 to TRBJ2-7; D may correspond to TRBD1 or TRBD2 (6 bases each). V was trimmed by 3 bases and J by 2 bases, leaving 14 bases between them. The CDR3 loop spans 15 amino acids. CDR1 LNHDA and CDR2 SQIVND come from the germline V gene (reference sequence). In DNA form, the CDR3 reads TGTGCCAGTAGTATTCGTGGGGGGCCTACCTACGAGCAGTACTTC. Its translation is CASSIRGGPTYEQYF.

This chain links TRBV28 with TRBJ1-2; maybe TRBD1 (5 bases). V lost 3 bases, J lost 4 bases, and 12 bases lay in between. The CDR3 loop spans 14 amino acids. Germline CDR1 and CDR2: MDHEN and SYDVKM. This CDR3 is CASSFGGTLYGYTF. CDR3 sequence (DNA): TGTGCCAGCAGTTTTGGGGGTACCCTCTATGGCTACACCTTC.

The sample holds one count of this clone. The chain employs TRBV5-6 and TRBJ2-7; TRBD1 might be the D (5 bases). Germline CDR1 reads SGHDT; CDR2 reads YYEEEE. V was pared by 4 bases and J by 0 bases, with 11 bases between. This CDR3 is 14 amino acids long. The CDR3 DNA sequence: TGTGCCAGCAGCAGCCCCGACAGCTCCTACGAGCAGTACTTC. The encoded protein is CASSSPDSSYEQYF.

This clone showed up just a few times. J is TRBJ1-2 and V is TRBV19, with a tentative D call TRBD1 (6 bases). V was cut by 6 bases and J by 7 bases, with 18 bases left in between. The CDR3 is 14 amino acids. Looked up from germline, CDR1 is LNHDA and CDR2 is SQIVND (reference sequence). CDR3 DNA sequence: TGTGCCAGTAGATCCCCTCCGACAGGAGGTGGCTACACCTTC. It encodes CASRSPPTGGGYTF.

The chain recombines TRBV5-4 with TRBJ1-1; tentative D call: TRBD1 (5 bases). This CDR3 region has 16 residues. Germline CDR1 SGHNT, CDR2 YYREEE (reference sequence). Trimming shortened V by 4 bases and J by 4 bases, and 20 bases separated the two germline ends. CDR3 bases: TGTGCCAGCAGCGCCCCGGGCGGGGGATCGGGCACTGAAGCTTTCTTT. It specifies CASSAPGGGSGTEAFF.

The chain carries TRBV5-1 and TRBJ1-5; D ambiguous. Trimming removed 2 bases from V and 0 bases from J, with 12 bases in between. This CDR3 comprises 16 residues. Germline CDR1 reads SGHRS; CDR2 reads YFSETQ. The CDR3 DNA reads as TGCGCCAGCAGCTTACTGCCGCAGGATAGCAATCAGCCCCAGCATTTT. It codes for CASSLLPQDSNQPQHF. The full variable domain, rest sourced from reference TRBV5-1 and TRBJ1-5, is KAGVTQTPRYLIKTRGQQVTLSCSPISGHRSVSWYQQTPGQGLQFLFEYFSETQRNKGNFPGRFSGRQFSNSRSEMNVSTLELGDSALYLCASSLLPQDSNQPQHFGDGTRLSIL.

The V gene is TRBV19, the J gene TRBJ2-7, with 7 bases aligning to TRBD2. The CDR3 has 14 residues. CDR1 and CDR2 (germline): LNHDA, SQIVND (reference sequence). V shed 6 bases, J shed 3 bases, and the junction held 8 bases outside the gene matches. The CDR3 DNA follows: TGTGCCAGTAGCCCGGGGCTAGCGGTCTACGAGCAGTACTTC. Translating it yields CASSPGLAVYEQYF.

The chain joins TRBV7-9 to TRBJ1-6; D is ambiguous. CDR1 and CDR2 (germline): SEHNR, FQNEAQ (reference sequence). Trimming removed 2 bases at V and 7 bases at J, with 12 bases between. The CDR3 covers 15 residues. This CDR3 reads CASSLNQRKNSPLHF. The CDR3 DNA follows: TGTGCCAGCAGCTTAAATCAACGGAAGAATTCACCCCTCCACTTT. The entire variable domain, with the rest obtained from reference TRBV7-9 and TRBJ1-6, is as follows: DTGVSQNPRHKITKRGQNVTFRCDPISEHNRLYWYRQTLGQGPEFLTYFQNEAQLEKSRLLSDRFSAERPKGSFSTLEIQRTEQGDSAMYLCASSLNQRKNSPLHFGNGTRLTVT.

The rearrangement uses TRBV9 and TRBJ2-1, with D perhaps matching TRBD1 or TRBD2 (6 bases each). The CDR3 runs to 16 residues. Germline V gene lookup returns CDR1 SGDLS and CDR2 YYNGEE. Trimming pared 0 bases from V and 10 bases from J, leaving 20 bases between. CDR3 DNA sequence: TGTGCCAGCAGCGTAGCGGGGGCGGTCAGGGTCAGGGAGCAGTTCTTC. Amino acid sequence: CASSVAGAVRVREQFF.

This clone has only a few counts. The CDR3 DNA follows: TGTGCCAGCAGCCCCGGGACCGCGAGCTCCTACAATGAGCAGTTCTTC. It translates to CASSPGTASSYNEQFF. V usage is TRBV9 and J usage is TRBJ2-1, with D perhaps given as TRBD1 or TRBD2 (5 bases each). The CDR3 is 16 amino acids. The V gene lost 4 bases and the J gene lost 0 bases, with 14 bases spanning the gap. CDR1 is SGDLS, CDR2 YYNGEE, per germline.

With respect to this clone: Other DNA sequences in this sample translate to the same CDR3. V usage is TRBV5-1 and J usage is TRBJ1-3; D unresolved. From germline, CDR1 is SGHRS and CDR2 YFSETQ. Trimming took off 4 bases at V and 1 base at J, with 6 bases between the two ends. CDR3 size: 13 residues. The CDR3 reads CASSLGSGNTIYF. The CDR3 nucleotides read TGCGCCAGCAGCCTGGGTTCTGGAAACACCATATATTTT.

The CDR3 nucleotides are TGTGCCAGCAGTTACTCGAACTTGGGGGATCAGCCCCAGCATTTT. Translated, it gives CASSYSNLGDQPQHF. The chain carries TRBV6-6 and TRBJ1-5, with TRBD1 as a possible D gene (5 bases). This CDR3 comprises 15 residues. Germline-derived CDR1 and CDR2 are MNHNY and SVGAGI (reference sequence). Trimming removed 0 bases at V and 5 bases at J, with 11 bases between.

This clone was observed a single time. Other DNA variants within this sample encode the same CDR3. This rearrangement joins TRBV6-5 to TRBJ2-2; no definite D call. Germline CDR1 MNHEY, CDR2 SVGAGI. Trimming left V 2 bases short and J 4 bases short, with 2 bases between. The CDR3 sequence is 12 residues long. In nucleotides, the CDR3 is TGTGCCAGCAGTTACGGCACCGGGGAGCTGTTTTTT. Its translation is CASSYGTGELFF.

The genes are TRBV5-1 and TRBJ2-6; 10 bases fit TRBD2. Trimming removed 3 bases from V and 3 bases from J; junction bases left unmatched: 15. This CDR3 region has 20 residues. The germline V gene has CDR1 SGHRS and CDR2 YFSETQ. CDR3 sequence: CASSSQFLSGGADGANVLTF. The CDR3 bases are TGCGCCAGCAGCTCCCAATTTCTCAGCGGGGGGGCGGATGGGGCCAACGTCCTGACTTTC.

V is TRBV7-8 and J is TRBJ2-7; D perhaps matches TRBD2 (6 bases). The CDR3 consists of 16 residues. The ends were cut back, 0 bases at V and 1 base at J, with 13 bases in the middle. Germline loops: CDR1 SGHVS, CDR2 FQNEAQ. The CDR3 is CASSLARGEKSYEQYF. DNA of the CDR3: TGTGCCAGCAGCTTAGCGCGCGGGGAGAAGTCCTACGAGCAGTACTTC.

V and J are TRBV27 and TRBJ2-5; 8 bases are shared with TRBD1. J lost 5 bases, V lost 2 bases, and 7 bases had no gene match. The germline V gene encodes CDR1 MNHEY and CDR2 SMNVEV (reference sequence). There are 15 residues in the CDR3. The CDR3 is CASSLQGANYETQYF. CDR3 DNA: TGTGCCAGCAGTTTACAGGGGGCGAATTATGAGACCCAGTACTTC.

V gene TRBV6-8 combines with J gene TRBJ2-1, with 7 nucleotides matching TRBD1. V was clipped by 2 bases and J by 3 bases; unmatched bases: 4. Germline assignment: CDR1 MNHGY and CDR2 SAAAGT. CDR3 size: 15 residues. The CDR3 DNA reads TGTGCCAGCAGTTACACCCGGGACAGCTACAATGAGCAGTTCTTC. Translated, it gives CASSYTRDSYNEQFF.

The CDR3 sequence is CASSLRTGYDEQFF. The CDR3 nucleotides read TGTGCCAGCAGCTTAAGGACAGGGTACGATGAGCAGTTCTTC. V gene TRBV7-6 combines with J gene TRBJ2-1, with 8 bases that match TRBD1. The junction had 5 bases not matched to a gene; V was cut back by 2 bases and J by 8 bases. The length of the CDR3 is 14 residues. Per germline, CDR1 SGHVS and CDR2 FNYEAQ.

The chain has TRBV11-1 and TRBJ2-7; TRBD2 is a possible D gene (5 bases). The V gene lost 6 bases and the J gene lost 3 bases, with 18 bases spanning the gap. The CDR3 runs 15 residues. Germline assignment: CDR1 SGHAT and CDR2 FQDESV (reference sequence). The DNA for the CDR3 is TGTGCCAGCAGTCTTGAGGGCCCCCGTCGCTACGAGCAGTACTTC. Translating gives CASSLEGPRRYEQYF.

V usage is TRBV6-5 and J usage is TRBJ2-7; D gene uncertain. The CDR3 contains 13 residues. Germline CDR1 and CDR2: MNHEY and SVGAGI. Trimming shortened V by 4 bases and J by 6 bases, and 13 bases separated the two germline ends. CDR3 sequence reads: CASSSAPRVEQYV. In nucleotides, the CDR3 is TGTGCCAGCAGTTCCGCCCCTAGGGTCGAGCAGTACGTC.

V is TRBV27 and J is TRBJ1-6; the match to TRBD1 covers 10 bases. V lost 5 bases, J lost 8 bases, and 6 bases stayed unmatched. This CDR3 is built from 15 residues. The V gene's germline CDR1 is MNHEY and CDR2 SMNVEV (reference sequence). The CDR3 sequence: CASSLWGTGDSPLHF. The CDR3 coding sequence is TGTGCCAGCAGTCTATGGGGGACAGGGGATTCACCCCTCCACTTT.

The CDR3 spells CASSTLAGKSFNEQFF. The CDR3 nucleotides are TGTGCCAGCAGCACCCTTGCTGGAAAAAGTTTCAATGAGCAGTTCTTC. This sequence joins TRBV7-9 and TRBJ2-1; D not resolved. In germline, CDR1 is SEHNR, CDR2 FQNEAQ (reference sequence). V dropped 5 bases and J dropped 6 bases, with 20 bases sitting between them. The CDR3 contains 16 residues.